Shown below are 21 T cell receptor beta chains from a single sample sequenced in a study of blood T cell repertoires in COVID-19 (dated by TCRdb to the early 2020s). Preparation of the library involved the immunoSEQ multiplex PCR assay. TCRdb provides this immuneACCESS table in a form limited to in-frame rearrangements. Some clones are lacking; in checked studies, under half of them reflect an unresolved V gene, and why the rest are absent is not known. The sample table lists about 230,000 clones, almost 90% of them with a count of one. In total, the top ten clones hold 2.7% of the sample. Sequenced input: peripheral blood. These receptor sequences come from a woman aged 55-69 years with acute or convalescent COVID-19.

The chain combines TRBV5-4 with TRBJ2-5; TRBD2 agrees at 11 bases. V lost 4 bases, J lost 4 bases, and 3 bases stayed unmatched. The CDR3 spans 14 residues. The germline gives CDR1 SGHNT, CDR2 YYREEE (reference sequence). The CDR3 DNA reads as TGTGCCAGCAGCGCCGGACTAGCGGGAGAGACCCAGTACTTC. It yields the protein CASSAGLAGETQYF. The entire variable domain, with the rest obtained from reference TRBV5-4 and TRBJ2-5, is as follows: ETGVTQSPTHLIKTRGQQVTLRCSSQSGHNTVSWYQQALGQGPQFIFQYYREEENGRGNFPPRFSGLQFPNYSSELNVNALELDDSALYLCASSAGLAGETQYFGPGTRLLVL.

V is TRBV28 and J is TRBJ2-7, with a possible D match to TRBD2 (5 bases). The length of the CDR3 is 12 residues. V dropped 5 bases and J dropped 4 bases, with 9 bases sitting between them. Germline V gives CDR1 MDHEN, CDR2 SYDVKM. CDR3 DNA: TGTGCCAGCAGTACCCCGGGGTACGAGCAGTACTTC. This codes for CASSTPGYEQYF.

This rearrangement joins TRBV6-2 or TRBV6-3 to TRBJ2-1; 15 bases align to TRBD2. The ends lost 6 bases at V and 5 bases at J; junction bases unmatched: 11. Germline values: CDR1 MNHEY, CDR2 SVGEGT. This CDR3 contains 18 residues. In nucleotides, the CDR3 is TGTGCCAGCAGCCGAACGGGACTAGCGGGAGGAACAAACAATGAGCAGTTCTTC. It specifies CASSRTGLAGGTNNEQFF.

This chain uses TRBV5-1 with TRBJ2-4; 7 nucleotides align to TRBD1. The CDR3 is 15 residues long. Germline values: CDR1 SGHRS, CDR2 YFSETQ. The ends lost 4 bases at V and 7 bases at J; junction bases unmatched: 11. The CDR3 region is CASSTTGADGNIQYF. The CDR3 DNA reads as TGCGCCAGCAGCACCACAGGGGCGGATGGGAACATTCAGTACTTC.

The chain combines TRBV6-2 or TRBV6-3 with TRBJ2-5, with 8 bases identical to TRBD1. The J segment lost 5 bases and the V segment lost 5 bases, leaving 4 bases of the junction unmatched. Germline CDR1 MNHEY, CDR2 SVGEGT. The CDR3 sequence is 13 residues long. CDR3 region: CASSPRTGETQYF. CDR3 nucleotides: TGTGCCAGCAGTCCAAGGACAGGGGAGACCCAGTACTTC.

The genes are TRBV19 and TRBJ1-5, with D maybe TRBD1 (6 bases). The CDR3 runs to 17 residues. Germline lookup yields CDR1 LNHDA and CDR2 SQIVND (reference sequence). The V and J ends lost 3 bases and 0 bases respectively, with 15 bases between them. In nucleotides, the CDR3 is TGTGCCAGTAGTATTACCAACAGGGTGAATAGCAATCAGCCCCAGCATTTT. It codes for CASSITNRVNSNQPQHF.

The V call is TRBV5-6, the J call TRBJ1-2; no clear D. The CDR3 runs to 15 residues. The ends were cut back, 1 base at V and 4 bases at J, with 14 bases in the middle. Germline CDR1 is SGHDT and CDR2 is YYEEEE. CDR3 sequence (DNA): TGTGCCAGCAGCTTGCGATCGACGCGGGGCTATGGCTACACCTTC. It encodes CASSLRSTRGYGYTF.

V and J are TRBV7-3 and TRBJ1-1; D uncertain. The V gene lost 0 bases and the J gene lost 2 bases, with 10 bases spanning the gap. Germline CDR1 SGHTA, CDR2 FQGTGA. This CDR3 comprises 15 residues. CDR3 protein: CASSLTSGGNTEAFF. DNA of the CDR3: TGTGCCAGCAGCTTAACAAGCGGTGGTAACACTGAAGCTTTCTTT.

The chain recombines TRBV2 with TRBJ2-3; TRBD2 matches at 9 bases. Trimming at V came to 6 bases and at J to 1 base, leaving 5 bases not matched to a gene. The CDR3 is 15 residues long. Germline V gives CDR1 SNHLY, CDR2 FYNNEI. The CDR3 DNA reads as TGTGCCAGCAGGGGGGGACTAGCACGCACAGATACGCAGTATTTT. Protein product: CASRGGLARTDTQYF. The full variable domain, with the rest looked up from reference TRBV2 and TRBJ2-3, is EPEVTQTPSHQVTQMGQEVILRCVPISNHLYFYWYRQILGQKVEFLVSFYNNEISEKSEIFDDQFSVERPDGSNFTLKIRSTKLEDSAMYFCASRGGLARTDTQYFGPGTRLTVL.

V gene TRBV27 combines with J gene TRBJ1-2; D is unclear. The V end lost 5 bases, the J end lost 8 bases, and 15 bases lay between the germline ends. Looked up from germline, CDR1 is MNHEY and CDR2 is SMNVEV (reference sequence). This CDR3 comprises 13 residues. CDR3 amino acids: CASSPLYSGGYTF. CDR3 nucleotide sequence: TGTGCCAGCAGTCCCCTTTACTCCGGGGGCTACACCTTC.

The V and J genes are TRBV6-1 and TRBJ1-2; D is ambiguous. V was trimmed by 3 bases and J by 8 bases, leaving 16 bases between them. The length of the CDR3 is 14 residues. Germline V gives CDR1 MNHNS, CDR2 SASEGT. CDR3: CASSEAGRSNGYTF. The CDR3 DNA is TGTGCCAGCAGTGAGGCCGGCAGGTCAAACGGCTACACCTTC.

The rearrangement links TRBV7-9 to TRBJ1-1; TRBD1 might be the D (5 bases). The germline gives CDR1 SEHNR, CDR2 FQNEAQ (reference sequence). V lost 3 bases and J lost 4, with 12 bases in between. The CDR3 totals 14 residues. The DNA of the CDR3 is TGTGCCAGCAGCTTTGCCTACAGGAGCACTGAAGCTTTCTTT. Its translation is CASSFAYRSTEAFF.

The chain joins TRBV30 to TRBJ1-2, with a weak D call TRBD1 (5 bases). The V end lost 1 base, the J end lost 8 bases, and 11 bases lay between the germline ends. CDR1 GTSNPN and CDR2 SVGIG come from the germline V gene (reference sequence). This CDR3 spans 12 amino acids. The CDR3 sequence: CAWSAGTGGYTF. CDR3 DNA: TGTGCCTGGAGTGCCGGGACTGGAGGCTACACCTTC.

The rearrangement uses TRBV15 and TRBJ1-5; no reliable D call. V was trimmed by 5 bases and J by 8 bases, leaving 16 bases between them. This CDR3 is 14 amino acids long. Per the germline V gene, CDR1 is LNHNV and CDR2 is YYDKDF (reference sequence). This CDR3 is CATSHAGRLEPQHF. The DNA for the CDR3 is TGTGCCACCAGCCACGCGGGCAGGTTAGAGCCCCAGCATTTT.

A word on this clone: The junction and the germline gene differ at one end; a read error may be behind it. The rearrangement joins TRBV7-2 to TRBJ2-7; 7 bases agree with TRBD2. CDR3 length equals 15 residues. The germline V gene encodes CDR1 SGHTA and CDR2 FQGNSA. The CDR3 coding sequence is TGTGCCAGCAGCCTAGCGACGGGAGGCTCCTACGAGCAGTACTTC. It yields the protein CASSLATGGSYEQYF.

This clone has just a few counts. V is TRBV7-2 and J is TRBJ2-4; perhaps TRBD1 as D (5 bases). The CDR3 is 15 residues long. The germline CDR1 and CDR2 sequences are SGHTA and FQGNSA. Trimming pared 4 bases from V and 3 bases from J, leaving 13 bases between. The DNA of the CDR3 is TGTGCCAGCAGCTCCAGGGTTTCGGGCAAAAACATTCAGTACTTC. This encodes CASSSRVSGKNIQYF. Supplemented by reference TRBV7-2 and TRBJ2-4, the full variable domain reads GAGVSQSPSNKVTEKGKDVELRCDPISGHTALYWYRQSLGQGLEFLIYFQGNSAPDKSGLPSDRFSAERTGGSVSTLTIQRTQQEDSAVYLCASSSRVSGKNIQYFGAGTRLSVL.

The rearrangement links TRBV5-1 to TRBJ1-1; D not certain. The CDR3 is 13 residues long. Germline lookup yields CDR1 SGHRS and CDR2 YFSETQ. Trimming shortened V by 4 bases and J by 6 bases, and 13 bases separated the two germline ends. CDR3: CASSLLSNAEAFF. CDR3 DNA sequence: TGCGCCAGCAGCCTGCTTAGCAACGCTGAAGCTTTCTTT. Combining the CDR3 with reference TRBV5-1 and TRBJ1-1 gives the whole variable domain KAGVTQTPRYLIKTRGQQVTLSCSPISGHRSVSWYQQTPGQGLQFLFEYFSETQRNKGNFPGRFSGRQFSNSRSEMNVSTLELGDSALYLCASSLLSNAEAFFGQGTRLTVV.

V usage is TRBV6-1 and J usage is TRBJ2-7, with 9 bases aligning to TRBD1. CDR1 and CDR2 (germline): MNHNS, SASEGT. J gave up 6 bases and V 0 bases, and 6 bases lay outside the gene matches. This CDR3 region has 15 residues. In DNA form, the CDR3 reads TGTGCCAGCAGTGAAGCCGGGACAGGGCGCCTCGAGCAGTACTTC. Translation: CASSEAGTGRLEQYF.

V is TRBV25-1 and J is TRBJ2-3, with 7 bases lining up with TRBD1. V was pared by 2 bases and J by 1 base, with 6 bases of the junction left unmatched. CDR1 and CDR2 from the germline V gene are MGHDK and SYGVNS. The CDR3 sequence is 16 residues long. This chain's CDR3 is CASSEIQGVGTDTQYF. The CDR3 region has the DNA TGTGCCAGCAGTGAAATTCAGGGGGTTGGCACAGATACGCAGTATTTT.

J is TRBJ2-1 and V is TRBV28, with 16 bases identical to TRBD2. Germline loops: CDR1 MDHEN, CDR2 SYDVKM. The CDR3 extends over 16 amino acids. The V segment lost 6 bases and the J segment 13 bases; nucleotides outside the gene matches: 12. CDR3: CASSRKGLAGGPIQFF. DNA of the CDR3: TGTGCCAGCAGCCGTAAGGGACTAGCGGGAGGGCCTATTCAGTTCTTC.

V gene TRBV5-6 combines with J gene TRBJ1-4; TRBD1 agrees at 7 bases. Germline CDR1 SGHDT, CDR2 YYEEEE. V lost 2 bases to trimming and J lost 14 bases; unmatched junction nucleotides: 6. The CDR3 loop spans 12 amino acids. The CDR3 DNA follows: TGTGCCAGCAGCTTCAATGACAGGGTCCTGTTTTTT. Encoded protein: CASSFNDRVLFF.